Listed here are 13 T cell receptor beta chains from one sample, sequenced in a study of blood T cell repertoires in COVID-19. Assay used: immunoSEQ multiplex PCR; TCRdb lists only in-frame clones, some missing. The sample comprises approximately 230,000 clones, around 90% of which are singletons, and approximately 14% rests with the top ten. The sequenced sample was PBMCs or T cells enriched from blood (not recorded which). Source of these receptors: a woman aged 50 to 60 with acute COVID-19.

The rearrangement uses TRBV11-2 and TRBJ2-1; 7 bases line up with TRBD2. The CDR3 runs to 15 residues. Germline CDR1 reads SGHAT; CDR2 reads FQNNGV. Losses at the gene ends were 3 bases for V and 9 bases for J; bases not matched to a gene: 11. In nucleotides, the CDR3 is TGTGCCAGCAGCTTTAGGGGCCCGACGGGGGGTGAGCAGTTCTTC. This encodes CASSFRGPTGGEQFF.

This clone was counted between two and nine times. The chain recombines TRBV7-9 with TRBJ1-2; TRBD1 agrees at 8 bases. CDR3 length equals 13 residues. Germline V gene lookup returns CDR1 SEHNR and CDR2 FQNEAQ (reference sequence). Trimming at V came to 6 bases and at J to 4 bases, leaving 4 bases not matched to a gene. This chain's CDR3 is CASSTGQVYGYTF. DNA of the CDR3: TGTGCCAGCAGTACGGGACAGGTCTATGGCTACACCTTC.

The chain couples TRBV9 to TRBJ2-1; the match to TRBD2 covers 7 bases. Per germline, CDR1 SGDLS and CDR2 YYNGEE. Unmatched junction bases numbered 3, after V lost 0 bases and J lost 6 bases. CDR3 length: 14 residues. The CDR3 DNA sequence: TGTGCCAGCAGCGTAGTTGTAGCGGGCAATGAGCAGTTCTTC. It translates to CASSVVVAGNEQFF.

CDR3 sequence (DNA): TGTGCCAGCCAGAGAACAGGGCTGGGCTACACCTTC. Its translation is CASQRTGLGYTF. The chain is built from TRBV12-3 or TRBV12-4 and TRBJ1-2, with D perhaps TRBD1 (6 bases). The V gene lost 8 bases and the J gene lost 8 bases, with 15 bases spanning the gap. The CDR3 contains 12 residues.

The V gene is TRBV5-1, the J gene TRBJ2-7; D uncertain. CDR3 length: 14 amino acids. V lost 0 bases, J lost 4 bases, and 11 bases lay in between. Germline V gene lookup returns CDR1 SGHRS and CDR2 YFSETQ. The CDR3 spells CASSLDYILYEQYF. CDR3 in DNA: TGCGCCAGCAGCTTGGATTATATTTTGTACGAGCAGTACTTC.

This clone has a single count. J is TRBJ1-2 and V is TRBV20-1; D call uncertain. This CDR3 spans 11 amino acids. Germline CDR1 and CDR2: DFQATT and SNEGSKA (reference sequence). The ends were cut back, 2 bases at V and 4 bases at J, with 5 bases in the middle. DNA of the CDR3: TGCAGTGCTAGACTAGGCTATGGCTACACCTTC. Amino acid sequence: CSARLGYGYTF.

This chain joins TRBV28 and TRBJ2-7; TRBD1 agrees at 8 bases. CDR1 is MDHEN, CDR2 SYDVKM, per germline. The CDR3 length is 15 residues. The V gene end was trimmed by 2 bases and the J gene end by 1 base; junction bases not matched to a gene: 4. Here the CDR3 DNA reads TGTGCCAGCAGTTTACCAGGGGGCATTTCCTACGAGCAGTACTTC. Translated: CASSLPGGISYEQYF.

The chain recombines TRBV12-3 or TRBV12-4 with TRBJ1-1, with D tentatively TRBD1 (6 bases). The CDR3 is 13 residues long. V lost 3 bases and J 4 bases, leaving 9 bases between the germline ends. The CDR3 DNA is TGTGCCAGCAGTTTGGGACACATCACTGAAGCTTTCTTT. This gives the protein CASSLGHITEAFF.

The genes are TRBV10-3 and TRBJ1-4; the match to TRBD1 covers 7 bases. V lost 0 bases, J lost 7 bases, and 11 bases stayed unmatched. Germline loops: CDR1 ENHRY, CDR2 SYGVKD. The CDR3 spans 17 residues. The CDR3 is CAISESQQGRSGEKLFF. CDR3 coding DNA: TGTGCCATCAGTGAGTCGCAACAGGGGAGGTCGGGTGAAAAACTGTTTTTT.

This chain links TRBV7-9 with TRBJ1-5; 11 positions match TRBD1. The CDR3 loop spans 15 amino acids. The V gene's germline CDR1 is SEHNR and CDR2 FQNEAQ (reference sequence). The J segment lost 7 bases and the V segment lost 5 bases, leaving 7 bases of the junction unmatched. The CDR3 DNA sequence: TGTGCCAGCAGCGTCGGGACAGGGGGTTGGCAGCCCCAGCATTTT. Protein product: CASSVGTGGWQPQHF.

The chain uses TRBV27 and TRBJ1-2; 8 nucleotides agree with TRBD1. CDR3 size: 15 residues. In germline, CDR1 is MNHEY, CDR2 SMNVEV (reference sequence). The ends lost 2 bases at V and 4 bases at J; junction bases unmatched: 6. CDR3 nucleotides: TGTGCCAGCAGTTTACGGACAGGGCTTGGCTATGGCTACACCTTC. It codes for CASSLRTGLGYGYTF.

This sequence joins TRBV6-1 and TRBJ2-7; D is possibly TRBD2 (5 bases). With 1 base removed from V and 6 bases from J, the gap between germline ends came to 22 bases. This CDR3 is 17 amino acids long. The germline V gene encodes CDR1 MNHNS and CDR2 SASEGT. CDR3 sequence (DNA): TGTGCCAGCAGTGAAGGACCCATGAGCGGCGTGCTCGGCGAGCAGTACTTC. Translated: CASSEGPMSGVLGEQYF.

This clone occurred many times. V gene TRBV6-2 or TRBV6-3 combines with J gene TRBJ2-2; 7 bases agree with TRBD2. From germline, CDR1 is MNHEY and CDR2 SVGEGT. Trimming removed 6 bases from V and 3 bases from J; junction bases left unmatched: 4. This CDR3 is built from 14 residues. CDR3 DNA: TGTGCCAGCAGCCTAAGCGGGGACACCGGGGAGCTGTTTTTT. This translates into CASSLSGDTGELFF.